A single sample gave rise to the 30 T cell receptor beta chains below, sequenced in a study of PD-1 blockade in classical Hodgkin lymphoma (dated by TCRdb to between 2020 and 2021). Reading the label with the study, this specimen's time point is: cycle 1 day 1 (C1D1), immediately before nivolumab initiation. Relapse after autologous stem cell transplantation had occurred in all trial patients, and cohorts A, B and C were distinguished by prior brentuximab vedotin exposure. Library generation was performed with the immunoSEQ multiplex PCR assay. TCRdb carries this immuneACCESS record with in-frame sequences only. Its versions omit some clonotypes, under half of them owing to an unresolved V gene in the studies checked, with the rest unexplained. A total of around 40,000 clones appear in this sample, approximately 80% of them only once. 9.5% to 13% of the sample rests with the top ten. Sequences were derived from peripheral blood mononuclear cells (PBMCs), sampled at baseline. These receptors all come from a human donor with classical Hodgkin lymphoma.

The chain joins TRBV19 to TRBJ2-2, with 8 bases fitting TRBD2. The CDR3 extends over 15 amino acids. CDR1 is LNHDA and CDR2 is SQIVND in the germline V gene (reference sequence). Unmatched junction bases numbered 5, after V lost 4 bases and J lost 4 bases. CDR3 residues: CASSTIGRVTGELFF. The DNA for the CDR3 is TGTGCCAGTAGTACTATCGGGAGGGTCACCGGGGAGCTGTTTTTT.

V and J are TRBV19 and TRBJ2-7; D is unclear. Trimming cost V 2 bases and J 4 bases, with 6 bases left between them. The CDR3 covers 12 residues. CDR1 and CDR2 (germline): LNHDA, SQIVND (reference sequence). CDR3 DNA: TGTGCCAGTAGTATACCCGGGTACGAGCAGTACTTC. The encoded protein is CASSIPGYEQYF.

The genes are TRBV7-2 and TRBJ2-1; D not resolved. V was cut by 5 bases and J by 0 bases, with 14 bases left in between. The germline V gene encodes CDR1 SGHTA and CDR2 FQGNSA. This CDR3 contains 16 residues. The CDR3 loop is CASSAANRPSYNEQFF. CDR3 sequence (DNA): TGTGCCAGCAGCGCCGCGAATCGGCCCTCCTACAATGAGCAGTTCTTC.

Only a few counts were recorded for this clone. This chain uses TRBV28 with TRBJ2-7, with 7 bases identical to TRBD2. The CDR3 runs 16 residues. Germline values: CDR1 MDHEN, CDR2 SYDVKM. After removal of 1 base from V and 2 bases from J, the junction contained 8 bases not matched to a gene. This CDR3 reads CASSLSGGKGAYEQYF. The CDR3 coding sequence is TGTGCCAGCAGTTTATCGGGGGGTAAAGGTGCCTACGAGCAGTACTTC. Full variable domain (outside the CDR3, taken from reference TRBV28 and TRBJ2-7): DVKVTQSSRYLVKRTGEKVFLECVQDMDHENMFWYRQDPGLGLRLIYFSYDVKMKEKGDIPEGYSVSREKKERFSLILESASTNQTSMYLCASSLSGGKGAYEQYFGPGTRLTVT.

V gene TRBV18 combines with J gene TRBJ2-1; 8 bases are a match to TRBD1. The V and J ends lost 3 bases and 6 bases, in that order; junction bases with no gene match: 7. The CDR3 extends over 15 amino acids. Germline V gene sequence: CDR1 KGHSH, CDR2 LQKENI. DNA of the CDR3: TGTGCCAGCTCACCTGGACAGGGTGTAGGCAATGAGCAGTTCTTC. It is translated as CASSPGQGVGNEQFF.

Comments on this clone: The same CDR3 can be traced to other DNA sequences in this sample. The chain carries TRBV9 and TRBJ2-7; the match to TRBD2 covers 13 bases. This CDR3 is 15 amino acids long. The germline CDR1 and CDR2 sequences are SGDLS and YYNGEE. V gave up 2 bases and J gave up 6 bases; unmatched junction bases: 5. Written as DNA, the CDR3 is TGTGCCAGCAGCGTCGGACTAGCGGGAGTTGCCGAGCAGTACTTC. Protein product: CASSVGLAGVAEQYF.

The J gene is TRBJ2-1, the V gene TRBV29-1; TRBD2 matches at 9 bases. This CDR3 is 14 amino acids long. Unmatched junction bases numbered 6, after V lost 6 bases and J lost 3 bases. Germline loops: CDR1 SQVTM, CDR2 ANQGSEA. In DNA, the CDR3 is TGCAGCGTCGGGACTAGCTCTATCTACAATGAGCAGTTCTTC. It yields the protein CSVGTSSIYNEQFF.

This clone was seen more than once but under ten times. The gene calls are TRBV5-1 and TRBJ1-1, with 8 bases fitting TRBD1. This CDR3 contains 17 residues. J gave up 1 base and V 2 bases, and 10 bases lay outside the gene matches. Per germline, CDR1 SGHRS and CDR2 YFSETQ. CDR3 sequence (DNA): TGCGCCAGCAGCTTTCGGACAGGGCTACCCCCGAACACTGAAGCTTTCTTT. It encodes CASSFRTGLPPNTEAFF.

This chain joins TRBV28 and TRBJ2-7, with D unclear. Trimming took off 5 bases at V and 3 bases at J, with 5 bases between the two ends. This CDR3 comprises 11 residues. CDR1 and CDR2 (germline): MDHEN, SYDVKM. The CDR3 sequence: CASSPYYEQYF. The CDR3 DNA reads TGTGCCAGCAGTCCTTACTACGAGCAGTACTTC. The whole variable domain, remainder taken from reference TRBV28 and TRBJ2-7, is DVKVTQSSRYLVKRTGEKVFLECVQDMDHENMFWYRQDPGLGLRLIYFSYDVKMKEKGDIPEGYSVSREKKERFSLILESASTNQTSMYLCASSPYYEQYFGPGTRLTVT.

The V call is TRBV5-1, the J call TRBJ2-5; no clear D gene. The CDR3 has 17 amino acids. The germline V gene has CDR1 SGHRS and CDR2 YFSETQ. The V and J ends lost 0 bases and 1 base respectively, with 16 bases between them. The CDR3 coding sequence is TGCGCCAGCAGCTTGGAATTCGTATGGGCTCTCCAAGAGACCCAGTACTTC. Translating gives CASSLEFVWALQETQYF.

The rearrangement links TRBV7-2 to TRBJ2-7; TRBD1 matches 7 bases. V dropped 3 bases and J dropped 1; count of bases not matched to a gene: 3. Germline lookup yields CDR1 SGHTA and CDR2 FQGNSA. The CDR3 sequence is 14 residues long. The CDR3 protein is CASSFRQGSYEQYF. CDR3 sequence (DNA): TGTGCCAGCAGCTTCAGACAGGGATCCTACGAGCAGTACTTC.

The chain recombines TRBV20-1 with TRBJ2-5; D is unresolved. V was shortened by 4 bases and J by 5 bases, with 8 bases between the two germline ends. The length of the CDR3 is 11 residues. From germline, CDR1 is DFQATT and CDR2 SNEGSKA (reference sequence). The DNA of the CDR3 is TGCAGTGCTATTCCAGTGGAGACCCAGTACTTC. Translated, it gives CSAIPVETQYF.

The genes are TRBV6-5 and TRBJ1-1; D not resolved. Between the trimmed V and J ends, which lost 4 bases and 1 base, there was a span of 10 bases. Germline V CDR1 and CDR2: MNHEY, SVGAGI. The CDR3 covers 14 residues. The DNA for the CDR3 is TGTGCCAGCAGTTTAGCCAGAACGAACACTGAAGCTTTCTTT. This translates into CASSLARTNTEAFF.

The chain joins TRBV28 to TRBJ2-7, with 12 bases matching TRBD2. The CDR3 runs to 15 residues. The ends lost 5 bases at V and 7 bases at J; junction bases unmatched: 9. The germline V gene encodes CDR1 MDHEN and CDR2 SYDVKM. This CDR3 reads CASSPTTSGSAEQYF. The CDR3 nucleotides read TGTGCCAGCAGTCCGACGACTAGCGGGAGCGCGGAGCAGTACTTC.

To note about this clone: At one end, the junction sequence differs from germline, possibly due to a read error. V gene TRBV4-3 combines with J gene TRBJ2-3; maybe TRBD2 (5 bases). There are 14 residues in the CDR3. The V gene's germline CDR1 is LGHNA and CDR2 YSLEER. Here the CDR3 DNA reads TGCGCCAGCAGCCACGTATCTAGCAAAGATACGCAGTATTTT. As protein: CASSHVSSKDTQYF.

The V call is TRBV15, the J call TRBJ1-4; D not certain. Germline lookup yields CDR1 LNHNV and CDR2 YYDKDF (reference sequence). The CDR3 is made up of 15 amino acids. With 0 bases removed from V and 4 bases from J, the gap between germline ends came to 9 bases. The CDR3 is CATSRESALNEKLFF. The DNA for the CDR3 is TGTGCCACCAGCAGAGAGTCAGCCCTTAATGAAAAACTGTTTTTT.

The chain is built from TRBV27 and TRBJ2-6; maybe TRBD2 (5 bases). The length of the CDR3 is 16 residues. Deletions cut 3 bases from V and 2 bases from J, with 11 bases between. The germline V gene encodes CDR1 MNHEY and CDR2 SMNVEV (reference sequence). As DNA, the CDR3 is TGTGCCAGCAGTTTCCGAGGGTCGGCTGGGGCCAACGTCCTGACTTTC. Its protein is CASSFRGSAGANVLTF.

This clone came up many times. V is TRBV6-1 and J is TRBJ2-5, with D hard to call. The ends were cut back, 8 bases at V and 0 bases at J, with 13 bases in the middle. The CDR3 consists of 14 residues. The germline gives CDR1 MNHNS, CDR2 SASEGT. CDR3 DNA: TGTGCCAGCGTGGCTCCCCCAGACCAAGAGACCCAGTACTTC. Protein sequence: CASVAPPDQETQYF.

The rearrangement joins TRBV6-6 to TRBJ1-1; 7 bases fit TRBD1. The germline CDR1 and CDR2 sequences are MNHNY and SVGAGI (reference sequence). After removal of 4 bases from V and 8 bases from J, the junction contained 7 bases not matched to a gene. The CDR3 is 13 residues long. In DNA, the CDR3 is TGTGCCAGCAGTTTCCCGACAGGGCAAGAAGCTTTCTTT. Translation gives CASSFPTGQEAFF.

V and J are TRBV28 and TRBJ1-6, with D unclear. Looked up from germline, CDR1 is MDHEN and CDR2 is SYDVKM. The CDR3 totals 11 residues. V lost 2 bases to trimming and J lost 12 bases, with 5 bases between them. CDR3 region: CASSLGRPLHF. Here the CDR3 DNA reads TGTGCCAGCAGTTTAGGGAGACCCCTCCACTTT. Based on the CDR3 plus reference TRBV28 and TRBJ1-6, the full variable domain is DVKVTQSSRYLVKRTGEKVFLECVQDMDHENMFWYRQDPGLGLRLIYFSYDVKMKEKGDIPEGYSVSREKKERFSLILESASTNQTSMYLCASSLGRPLHFGNGTRLTVT.

This chain links TRBV6-5 with TRBJ1-4; D remains ambiguous. Per germline, CDR1 MNHEY and CDR2 SVGAGI. The CDR3 consists of 15 residues. Trimming left V 2 bases short and J 7 bases short, with 14 bases between. CDR3 DNA: TGTGCCAGCAGTTACACCCGGCCCTTAATTGAAAAACTGTTTTTT. Protein sequence: CASSYTRPLIEKLFF.

In its sample, this clone was seen once. Since a much larger clone is just one base distant, this may be a read error. J is TRBJ1-2 and V is TRBV19; no clear D gene. This CDR3 contains 14 residues. CDR1 and CDR2 (germline): LNHDA, SQIVND (reference sequence). V lost 5 bases and J lost 7, with 17 bases in between. CDR3 coding DNA: TGTGCCAGTAGTCGACCGGTGACAAGGGTTGGCTACACCTTC. It codes for CASSRPVTRVGYTF. The full variable domain, its missing parts supplied by reference TRBV19 and TRBJ1-2, is DGGITQSPKYLFRKEGQNVTLSCEQNLNHDAMYWYRQDPGQGLRLIYYSQIVNDFQKGDIAEGYSVSREKKESFPLTVTSAQKNPTAFYLCASSRPVTRVGYTFGSGTRLTVV.

V is TRBV4-2 and J is TRBJ1-2, with 7 positions matching TRBD1. This CDR3 spans 15 amino acids. From germline, CDR1 is LGHNA and CDR2 YNFKEQ. V trimming: 3 bases; J trimming: 8 bases; junction bases outside the gene matches: 12. In nucleotides, the CDR3 is TGTGCCAGCAGCCATTCAGACAGGGACCTATGGGGCTACACCTTC. Its protein is CASSHSDRDLWGYTF.

V and J are TRBV6-1 and TRBJ1-2; D is unclear. The CDR3 spans 12 residues. Trimming left V 2 bases short and J 2 bases short, with 3 bases between. CDR1 MNHNS and CDR2 SASEGT come from the germline V gene. CDR3 sequence (DNA): TGTGCCAGCAGTGAACAAAACTATGGCTACACCTTC. This translates into CASSEQNYGYTF.

The chain employs TRBV19 and TRBJ2-1, with D unresolved. V was pared by 11 bases and J by 2 bases, with 16 bases between. Germline CDR1 and CDR2: LNHDA and SQIVND (reference sequence). This CDR3 region has 14 residues. CDR3 sequence: CAHHAIGPYNEQFF. CDR3 in DNA: TGTGCCCATCACGCGATAGGACCCTACAATGAGCAGTTCTTC.

This rearrangement joins TRBV6-5 to TRBJ1-2; 7 bases are shared with TRBD1. The germline V gene encodes CDR1 MNHEY and CDR2 SVGAGI. CDR3 length: 12 residues. V was clipped by 7 bases and J by 8 bases; unmatched bases: 7. The CDR3 region is CASTSDREGYTF. The CDR3 DNA follows: TGTGCCAGCACGTCCGACAGGGAGGGCTACACCTTC.

This chain links TRBV6-6 with TRBJ2-2; possibly TRBD2 for D (6 bases). CDR3 length equals 16 residues. CDR1 and CDR2 from the germline V gene are MNHNY and SVGAGI (reference sequence). Trimming cost V 0 bases and J 3 bases, with 11 bases left between them. CDR3 DNA sequence: TGTGCCAGCAGTTACTCCATAGGAGGGTACACCGGGGAGCTGTTTTTT. It codes for CASSYSIGGYTGELFF.

This chain joins TRBV5-6 and TRBJ1-3, with a weak D call TRBD1 (6 bases). Per the germline V gene, CDR1 is SGHDT and CDR2 is YYEEEE. V was cut by 1 base and J by 1 base, with 12 bases left in between. This CDR3 has 16 residues. CDR3 sequence (DNA): TGTGCCAGCAGCTTGTTAGCAGGGGCTTCTGGAAACACCATATATTTT. Encoded protein: CASSLLAGASGNTIYF.

This clone was picked up one time. The J gene is TRBJ2-1, the V gene TRBV27, with 7 positions matching TRBD2. The V gene's germline CDR1 is MNHEY and CDR2 SMNVEV (reference sequence). This CDR3 is built from 15 residues. J was trimmed by 8 bases and V by 5 bases; bases with no gene match: 12. CDR3 sequence: CASSLAIAGSDEQFF. As DNA, the CDR3 is TGTGCCAGCAGTCTCGCGATAGCGGGTAGCGATGAGCAGTTCTTC.

This sequence joins TRBV28 and TRBJ2-2; no clear D gene. This CDR3 region has 11 residues. V lost 11 bases and J 4 bases, leaving 8 bases between the germline ends. Germline V lookup: CDR1 MDHEN, CDR2 SYDVKM. Written as DNA, the CDR3 is TGTGCCGCCTCCCCCACCGGGGAGCTGTTTTTT. Amino acid sequence: CAASPTGELFF.